Listed here are 3 T cell receptor beta chains from one sample, sequenced in a study of cytomegalovirus exposure and HLA in healthy donors. A multiplex PCR was run with 60 Vbeta primers and 13 Jbeta primers. TCRdb's copy holds only in-frame clones and misses some; the assay was immunoSEQ multiplex PCR. Among 110,000 or so clones listed, approximately 74% were seen once. The sample comprised PBMCs. The receptor set was obtained from a woman aged 40 to 50 in good health and CMV-seropositive.

This clone has a handful of counts. The chain combines TRBV7-2 with TRBJ1-5, with D perhaps TRBD1 (6 bases). V lost 5 bases and J 4 bases, leaving 9 bases between the germline ends. The germline V gene has CDR1 SGHTA and CDR2 FQGNSA. This CDR3 has 13 residues. Here the CDR3 reads CASSMDRNQPQHF. The CDR3 DNA reads TGTGCCAGCAGCATGGACAGAAATCAGCCCCAGCATTTT.

The gene calls are TRBV15 and TRBJ2-7; unclear D gene. The CDR3 totals 15 residues. Germline V lookup: CDR1 LNHNV, CDR2 YYDKDF (reference sequence). V shed 0 bases and J shed 2 bases, with 11 bases lying between them. The CDR3 spells CATSRDWSETYEQYF. The CDR3 DNA sequence: TGTGCCACCAGCAGAGATTGGTCAGAAACCTACGAGCAGTACTTC. Variable domain in full (rest from reference TRBV15 and TRBJ2-7): DAMVIQNPRYQVTQFGKPVTLSCSQTLNHNVMYWYQQKSSQAPKLLFHYYDKDFNNEADTPDNFQSRRPNTSFCFLDIRSPGLGDTAMYLCATSRDWSETYEQYFGPGTRLTVT.

The V gene is TRBV5-6, the J gene TRBJ2-7, with D perhaps TRBD2 (6 bases). The length of the CDR3 is 17 residues. Per the germline V gene, CDR1 is SGHDT and CDR2 is YYEEEE. Trimming took 1 base from V and 5 from J, leaving 22 bases between them. This CDR3 reads CASSLRRIGGGGDEQYF. CDR3 in DNA: TGTGCCAGCAGCTTGAGAAGGATCGGGGGAGGCGGGGACGAGCAGTACTTC.